These 27 T cell receptor beta chains came from one sample sequenced in a study of spatial heterogeneity in lung cancer. Study observations and caveats: Tumor mutation counts were tracked by expanded intratumoral alpha and beta TCR counts.

These receptors have no identified antigens. TCRdb fed the 5' RACE reads into MiXCR, producing one record per CDR3 protein. Of 100,000 or so distinct CDR3 sequences in the sample, approximately 4% were seen once. The time point here: sample taken at primary tumor resection. The specimen was lung tumor tissue, collected at surgery. The receptors stem from a male donor with early-stage non-small cell lung cancer.

This clonotype occurred many times. The V gene is TRBV28, the J gene TRBJ1-5; 7 bases line up with TRBD1. Unmatched junction bases numbered 8, after V lost 6 bases and J lost 6 bases. The CDR3 covers 14 residues. CDR1 and CDR2 from the germline V gene are MDHEN and SYDVKM. The CDR3 protein is CASRSGGVGQPQHF. The CDR3 DNA is TGTGCCAGCAGATCAGGGGGAGTAGGTCAGCCCCAGCATTTT.

This clonotype was observed at least ten times. The DNA for the CDR3 is TGTGCCAGCAGCTACCAACCGGGACAGGGCTACGAGCAGTACTTC. Translated: CASSYQPGQGYEQYF. The rearrangement links TRBV6-1 to TRBJ2-7; 9 positions agree with TRBD1. There are 15 residues in the CDR3. The J segment lost 3 bases and the V segment lost 6 bases, leaving 9 bases of the junction unmatched. The germline gives CDR1 MNHNS, CDR2 SASEGT.

This clonotype has a count of ten or more. This chain connects TRBV27 to TRBJ2-1, with 15 bases fitting TRBD2. With V trimmed by 0 bases and J by 9 bases, 3 bases remained unmatched. Germline loops: CDR1 MNHEY, CDR2 SMNVEV (reference sequence). The CDR3 spans 16 residues. CDR3 loop: CASSLSWTSGRGEQFF. CDR3 in DNA: TGTGCCAGCAGTTTATCCTGGACTAGCGGGAGGGGTGAGCAGTTCTTC.

This clonotype was detected many times. This chain uses TRBV28 with TRBJ2-4; 8 bases map to TRBD2. V shed 10 bases, J shed 7 bases, and the junction held 6 bases outside the gene matches. Per the germline V gene, CDR1 is MDHEN and CDR2 is SYDVKM. The CDR3 consists of 12 residues. CDR3 coding DNA: TGTGCCATCCAGACGGGGGGGAACATTCAGTACTTC. The encoded protein is CAIQTGGNIQYF.

This clonotype turned up a few times. The chain is built from TRBV29-1 and TRBJ2-7; tentatively, D is TRBD2 (5 bases). The germline gives CDR1 SQVTM, CDR2 ANQGSEA. The germline V and J ends were trimmed by 3 bases and 6 bases, with 9 bases remaining between them. This CDR3 is built from 11 residues. CDR3 nucleotides: TGCAGCGTTGATGTGGGAGCCGAGCAGTACTTC. Protein: CSVDVGAEQYF.

This clonotype was seen a few times. The CDR3 region is CASSLYSGSPHEQYF. The CDR3 DNA reads as TGTGCCAGCAGCTTATATAGCGGGAGTCCCCACGAGCAGTACTTC. This chain connects TRBV5-6 to TRBJ2-7; 9 bases agree with TRBD2. V lost 2 bases to trimming and J lost 5 bases; unmatched junction nucleotides: 8. CDR1 is SGHDT, CDR2 YYEEEE, per germline. This CDR3 contains 15 residues.

In this sample, this clonotype turned up a few times. The chain links TRBV20-1 to TRBJ1-2, with D unclear. This CDR3 has 12 residues. The germline CDR1 and CDR2 sequences are DFQATT and SNEGSKA (reference sequence). V dropped 5 bases and J dropped 4 bases, with 11 bases sitting between them. For the CDR3, the DNA is TGCAGTGCTGCGCAGGCCGGCTATGGCTACACCTTC. Amino acid sequence: CSAAQAGYGYTF.

This clonotype was counted ten times or more. The chain joins TRBV20-1 to TRBJ1-2, with 7 nucleotides matching TRBD1. The CDR3 length is 14 residues. Germline CDR1 reads DFQATT; CDR2 reads SNEGSKA (reference sequence). Trimming removed 6 bases from V and 7 bases from J; junction bases left unmatched: 14. This CDR3 reads CSAAPTGRNSGYTF. The CDR3 DNA reads TGCAGTGCAGCCCCGACAGGGAGAAATAGTGGCTACACCTTC.

V gene TRBV5-1 combines with J gene TRBJ2-3; 8 nucleotides agree with TRBD2. Germline CDR1 reads SGHRS; CDR2 reads YFSETQ. The V and J ends lost 4 bases and 1 base, in that order; junction bases with no gene match: 11. The CDR3 totals 17 residues. Written as DNA, the CDR3 is TGCGCCAGCAGCAGGAGCGGGAGCCCGGACGGCACAGATACGCAGTATTTT. As protein: CASSRSGSPDGTDTQYF.

This clonotype has only a few counts. CDR3 sequence (DNA): TGTGCCACTAAAACCGGGACTAGCGGGTCGGGGACCCAGTACTTC. It specifies CATKTGTSGSGTQYF. This chain connects TRBV27 to TRBJ2-5; 12 bases line up with TRBD2. CDR3 size: 15 residues. Per the germline V gene, CDR1 is MNHEY and CDR2 is SMNVEV (reference sequence). V was pared by 10 bases and J by 7 bases, with 13 bases of the junction left unmatched.

The CDR3 is CAISESTDTQYF. CDR3 DNA sequence: TGTGCCATCAGTGAGTCTACTGATACGCAGTATTTT. The chain couples TRBV10-3 to TRBJ2-3, with unresolved D. V was shortened by 0 bases and J by 6 bases, with 4 bases between the two germline ends. Germline CDR1 ENHRY, CDR2 SYGVKD. This CDR3 is built from 12 residues.

This clonotype was found many times. The CDR3 loop is CASSRDRITEAFF. The DNA for the CDR3 is TGTGCCAGCAGCCGAGACAGGATCACTGAAGCTTTCTTT. The chain recombines TRBV11-2 with TRBJ1-1, with D perhaps TRBD1 (6 bases). The CDR3 covers 13 residues. Germline values: CDR1 SGHAT, CDR2 FQNNGV. V lost 5 bases and J 4 bases, leaving 11 bases between the germline ends. The complete variable domain, with remaining parts taken from reference TRBV11-2 and TRBJ1-1, reads EAGVAQSPRYKIIEKRQSVAFWCNPISGHATLYWYQQILGQGPKLLIQFQNNGVVDDSQLPKDRFSAERLKGVDSTLKIQPAKLEDSAVYLCASSRDRITEAFFGQGTRLTVV.

This chain joins TRBV7-6 and TRBJ2-1; perhaps TRBD2 as D (5 bases). V gave up 5 bases and J gave up 10 bases, with 15 bases separating them. The V gene's germline CDR1 is SGHVS and CDR2 FNYEAQ. This CDR3 has 13 amino acids. The CDR3 DNA reads as TGTGCCAGCAGCACCGGACTCGCCATGGAGCAGTTCTTC. This gives the protein CASSTGLAMEQFF.

This clonotype was seen ten or more times. The V and J genes are TRBV6-1 and TRBJ2-2; D gene ambiguous. Germline CDR1 is MNHNS and CDR2 is SASEGT. The CDR3 sequence is 14 residues long. V lost 5 bases and J lost 4, with 11 bases in between. The CDR3 reads CASSTSWGTGELFF. CDR3 in DNA: TGTGCCAGCAGTACATCGTGGGGCACCGGGGAGCTGTTTTTT.

At least ten counts were recorded for this clonotype. CDR3 protein: CASSLRTGGSKNIQYF. The CDR3 DNA sequence: TGTGCCAGCAGTCTGCGGACAGGGGGCAGCAAAAACATTCAGTACTTC. The rearrangement uses TRBV28 and TRBJ2-4, with 11 bases lining up with TRBD1. After removal of 5 bases from V and 3 bases from J, the junction contained 6 bases not matched to a gene. The CDR3 has 16 residues. CDR1 MDHEN and CDR2 SYDVKM come from the germline V gene.

This clonotype has just one count. A much bigger clone sits one base away, suggesting this may be a read error. The CDR3 spells CASWGAGRFYRYTF. The DNA for the CDR3 is TGTGCCAGTTGGGGGGCAGGGAGGTTCTATCGCTACACCTTC. The gene calls are TRBV28 and TRBJ1-2, with D possibly being TRBD1 (6 bases). The CDR3 runs 14 residues. Germline values: CDR1 MDHEN, CDR2 SYDVKM.

This clonotype has at least ten counts. This chain uses TRBV6-4 with TRBJ1-2, with D possibly being TRBD1 (5 bases). Trimming left V 7 bases short and J 2 bases short, with 11 bases between. CDR3 size: 13 residues. Per germline, CDR1 MRHNA and CDR2 SNTAGT. Here the CDR3 reads CASTKGPNYGYTF. As DNA, the CDR3 is TGTGCCAGCACGAAGGGGCCCAACTATGGCTACACCTTC.

This clonotype has at least ten counts. V and J are TRBV4-1 and TRBJ2-2, with 10 nucleotides matching TRBD1. Germline CDR1 MGHRA, CDR2 YSYEKL. The CDR3 extends over 18 amino acids. After removal of 1 base from V and 4 bases from J, the junction contained 9 bases not matched to a gene. In nucleotides, the CDR3 is TGCGCCAGCAGCCAAGGACCGGACAGGGGGTCGGGCACCGGGGAGCTGTTTTTT. Protein sequence: CASSQGPDRGSGTGELFF.

This clonotype was found many times. The chain links TRBV4-1 to TRBJ1-1; D may be TRBD1 (6 bases). The CDR3 loop spans 18 amino acids. Germline CDR1 and CDR2: MGHRA and YSYEKL. V lost 0 bases and J lost 1, with 18 bases in between. DNA for the CDR3: TGCGCCAGCAGCCAAGAGAGGGGGGATCCGGGACAGAACACTGAAGCTTTCTTT. This sequence encodes CASSQERGDPGQNTEAFF.

This clonotype showed up just a few times. In DNA, the CDR3 is TGTGCCAGCAGCTTGGGGGCCTACGAGCAGTACTTC. Encoded protein: CASSLGAYEQYF. V and J are TRBV5-5 and TRBJ2-7; D remains ambiguous. Trimming left V 0 bases short and J 2 bases short, with 3 bases between. The germline gives CDR1 SGHKS, CDR2 YYEKEE (reference sequence). The CDR3 covers 12 residues.

This clonotype appeared many times. The chain uses TRBV5-1 and TRBJ2-3; the D is unclear. V lost 0 bases, J lost 6 bases, and 11 bases lay in between. Germline CDR1 and CDR2: SGHRS and YFSETQ. The CDR3 runs to 14 residues. CDR3 residues: CASSLGSITDTQYF. The CDR3 DNA is TGCGCCAGCAGCTTGGGTTCCATTACGGATACGCAGTATTTT.

The chain employs TRBV7-9 and TRBJ2-3, with a tentative D call TRBD2 (6 bases). Germline V CDR1 and CDR2: SEHNR, FQNEAQ (reference sequence). The CDR3 contains 16 residues. V lost 4 bases to trimming and J lost 8 bases, with 22 bases between them. The CDR3 loop is CASSSGGIRPSATQYF. CDR3 nucleotide sequence: TGTGCCAGCAGCTCTGGCGGGATCCGGCCCTCCGCTACGCAGTATTTT.

This clonotype was counted ten times or more. V is TRBV6-6 and J is TRBJ1-2; D ambiguous. The CDR3 extends over 13 amino acids. Germline V gene data show CDR1 as MNHNY and CDR2 as SVGAGI (reference sequence). The ends were cut back, 6 bases at V and 2 bases at J, with 10 bases in the middle. The CDR3 loop reads CASRRDINYGYTF. The DNA for the CDR3 is TGTGCCAGCAGGCGCGACATAAACTATGGCTACACCTTC.

In this sample, this clonotype turned up many times. This chain joins TRBV11-2 and TRBJ2-7, with TRBD1 as a possible D gene (5 bases). Per germline, CDR1 SGHAT and CDR2 FQNNGV. The V and J ends lost 4 bases and 4 bases respectively, with 8 bases between them. The CDR3 contains 12 residues. The CDR3 sequence: CASSYSGYEQYF. The CDR3 DNA follows: TGTGCCAGCAGCTATTCAGGGTACGAGCAGTACTTC.

The sample holds many counts of this clonotype. V and J are TRBV6-5 and TRBJ2-3; the D gene is possibly TRBD2 (5 bases). This CDR3 spans 16 amino acids. V lost 0 bases to trimming and J lost 4 bases, with 14 bases between them. Germline CDR1 reads MNHEY; CDR2 reads SVGAGI. CDR3 DNA sequence: TGTGCCAGCAGTTACTCGAGTCGGGGAGCGGCAGATACGCAGTATTTT. This codes for CASSYSSRGAADTQYF.

In this sample, this clonotype turned up many times. The chain links TRBV11-2 to TRBJ2-1; D is possibly TRBD2 (5 bases). CDR3 size: 18 residues. CDR1 SGHAT and CDR2 FQNNGV come from the germline V gene. Trimming removed 5 bases from V and 0 bases from J, with 20 bases in between. The CDR3 protein is CASSLLRELGSSYNEQFF. The CDR3 DNA is TGTGCCAGCAGCCTCCTAAGGGAGCTAGGGAGCTCCTACAATGAGCAGTTCTTC. Combining the CDR3 with reference TRBV11-2 and TRBJ2-1 gives the whole variable domain EAGVAQSPRYKIIEKRQSVAFWCNPISGHATLYWYQQILGQGPKLLIQFQNNGVVDDSQLPKDRFSAERLKGVDSTLKIQPAKLEDSAVYLCASSLLRELGSSYNEQFFGPGTRLTVL.

This clonotype was seen many times. The chain employs TRBV2 and TRBJ2-3; D is unclear. CDR3 length: 15 amino acids. The V and J ends lost 8 bases and 1 base respectively, with 16 bases between them. Germline V gene sequence: CDR1 SNHLY, CDR2 FYNNEI. The CDR3 coding sequence is TGTGCCAGCGGTTCCCAATTTTCCCGCACAGATACGCAGTATTTT. Its protein is CASGSQFSRTDTQYF.